This TCR beta chain was sequenced in a study of cytomegalovirus exposure and HLA in healthy donors. Broader study findings: There were a few CMV-associated chains whose specificity for CMV antigens was confirmed in vitro. Later analysis identified several of the most significant clusters that appeared linked to common viral pathogens. Later analysis demonstrated an association between a missense DCLRE1C variant and TCR beta V- and J-gene trimming.

This CDR3 contains 14 residues. Germline V gene sequence: CDR1 SGHRS, CDR2 YFSETQ. The J segment lost 7 bases and the V segment lost 0 bases, leaving 6 bases of the junction unmatched. PCR used 60 Vbeta primers and 13 Jbeta primers. Only in-frame clones appear in the TCRdb table, and some are missing; sequencing was by immunoSEQ multiplex PCR. The table has approximately 170,000 clones, 85% seen once. Concerning this clone itself: Its cognate antigen is unknown.

The sequence came from a boy younger than 10 in good health and CMV-seronegative. The sequenced material came from PBMCs. The chain is built from TRBV5-1 and TRBJ2-7; TRBD2 agrees at 8 bases. DNA of the CDR3: TGCGCCAGCAGCTTGGTAAGCGGGAGCGGAGAGCAGTACTTC. Residues: CASSLVSGSGEQYF.